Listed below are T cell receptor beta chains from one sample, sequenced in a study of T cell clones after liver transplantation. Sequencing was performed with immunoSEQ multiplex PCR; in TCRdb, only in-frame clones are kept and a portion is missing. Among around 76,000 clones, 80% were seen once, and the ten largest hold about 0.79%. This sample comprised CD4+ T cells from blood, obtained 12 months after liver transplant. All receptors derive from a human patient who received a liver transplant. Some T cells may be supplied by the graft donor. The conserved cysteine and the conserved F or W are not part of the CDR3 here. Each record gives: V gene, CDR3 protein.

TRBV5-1	ASSLMSGSGAYNEQF
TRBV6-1	ASIPRDRGFYEQY
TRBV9	ASSLGTSGRRLGDTQY
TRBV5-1	ASSSGYGEQY
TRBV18	ASSLGTSNTGELF
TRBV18	ASAPGTGDQPQH
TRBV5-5	ASSLRLPSYEQY
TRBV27	ASSRQGVTGELF
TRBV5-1	ASSPEGHTIY
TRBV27	ASSPPSGQIIVTDTQY
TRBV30	AWSVLPSGSKPYEQY
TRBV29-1	SVGEGGYSGNTIY
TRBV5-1	ASSLDTYRAAYEQY
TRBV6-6	ASSYGQGGYEQY
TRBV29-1	SVVDGGNTIY
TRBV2	ASSNSGRSSEQY
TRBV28	ASSLAASDGTYEQY
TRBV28	ASSLYEGLTGGFIGTEAF
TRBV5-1	ASSYGTSGHTDTQY
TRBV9	ASSVKNTEAF
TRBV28	ASNLEGANEKLF
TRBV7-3	ASSPGGSSYGYT
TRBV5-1	ASSLWVREKLF
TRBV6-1	ASSFSGRNRYEQY
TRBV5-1	ASSPGVGRGPRKLF
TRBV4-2	ASSQDWGSDTQY
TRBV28	ASIEDRVNTEAF
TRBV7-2	ASSLGRRDQY
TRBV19	ASSIAPWGRGQETQY
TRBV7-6	ASSLLAVRGNEQF
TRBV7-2	ASSSSPGGSGELF
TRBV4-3	ASSQLLAGYEQY
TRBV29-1	SAGASNQPQH
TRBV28	AVPRDRGIFGYT
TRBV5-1	ASSLEGASEQF
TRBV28	ATLGGGASPSTDTQY
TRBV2	ASSVERGQF